This T cell receptor (beta chain) was sequenced for a study of blood T cells in healthy people across ages. Alongside a J-beta primer mix, a sample-barcoded 5' primer served in a second PCR lasting roughly 7 to 11 cycles. A single record per CDR3 protein comes from TCRdb applying MiXCR to the 5' RACE reads. The table lists about 1.4 million distinct CDR3 sequences, approximately 59% of them singletons. Study observations and caveats: Long-lived donors exceeded aged donors in naive CD4+ cells and diversity. Across samples, TCR beta diversity tracked strongly with naive T cell percentage.

This CDR3 spans 17 amino acids. Germline V gene lookup returns CDR1 MNHGY and CDR2 SAAAGT. PBMCs were isolated at a quantity of at least 6 million per sample. For this clonotype: Antigen specificity is unknown.

The material sequenced was blood. The V call is TRBV6-8, the J call TRBJ2-7; 7 bases are a match to TRBD1. The J call is uncertain, as TRBJ2-5 better fits the DNA end. The origin of this receptor is a young man in good health. DNA of the CDR3: TGTGCCAGCCCCCAACCCGGGCCAAGACAGGGAGAAGAGACCCAGTACTTC. Protein: CASPQPGPRQGEETQYF.